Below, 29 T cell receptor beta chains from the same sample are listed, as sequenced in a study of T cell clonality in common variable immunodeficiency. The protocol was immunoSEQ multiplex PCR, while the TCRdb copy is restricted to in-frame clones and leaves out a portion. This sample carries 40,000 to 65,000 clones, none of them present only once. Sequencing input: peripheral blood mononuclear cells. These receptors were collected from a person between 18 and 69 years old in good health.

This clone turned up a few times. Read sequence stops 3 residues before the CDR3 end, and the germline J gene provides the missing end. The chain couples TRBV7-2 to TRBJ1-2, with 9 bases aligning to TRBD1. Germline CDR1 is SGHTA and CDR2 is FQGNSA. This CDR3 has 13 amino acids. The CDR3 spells CAGGGQGWGDYTF. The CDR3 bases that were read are TGTGCCGGGGGGGGACAGGGTTGGGGAGAC.

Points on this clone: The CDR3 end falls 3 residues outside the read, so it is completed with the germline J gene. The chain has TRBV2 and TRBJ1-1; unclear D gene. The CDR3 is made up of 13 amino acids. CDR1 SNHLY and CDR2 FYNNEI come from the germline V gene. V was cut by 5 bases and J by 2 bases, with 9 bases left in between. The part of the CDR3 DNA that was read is TGTGCCAGCAGTCAGGAGTCTAACACTGAA. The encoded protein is CASSQESNTE. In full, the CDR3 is CASSQESNTEAFF.

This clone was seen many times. CDR3 region: CASSFVSTGELFF. The CDR3 DNA, read in part, is TGTGCCAGCAGCTTCGTTTCCACCGGGGAG. The V gene is TRBV11-3, the J gene TRBJ2-2; D unclear. The read falls 3 residues short of the CDR3 end, and the missing part is taken from the germline J gene. The CDR3 totals 13 residues. Germline-derived CDR1 and CDR2 are SGHNT and YENEEA. The V end was cut by 3 bases, the J end by 4 bases, with 6 bases between. Looking up the rest from reference TRBV11-3 and TRBJ2-2 gives the full variable domain: EAGVVQSPRYKIIEKKQPVAFWCNPISGHNTLYWYLQNLGQGPELLIRYENEEAVDDSQLPKDRFSAERLKGVDSTLKIQPAELGDSAVYLCASSFVSTGELFFGEGSRLTVL.

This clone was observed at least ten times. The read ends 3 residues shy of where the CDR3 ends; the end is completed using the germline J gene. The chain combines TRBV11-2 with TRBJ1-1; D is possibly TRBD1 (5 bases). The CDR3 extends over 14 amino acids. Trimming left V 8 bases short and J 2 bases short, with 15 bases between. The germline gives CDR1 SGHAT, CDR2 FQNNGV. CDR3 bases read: TGTGCCAGCGTGGGGGGGATTCTAAACACTGAA. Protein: CASVGGILNTE. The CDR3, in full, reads CASVGGILNTEAFF.

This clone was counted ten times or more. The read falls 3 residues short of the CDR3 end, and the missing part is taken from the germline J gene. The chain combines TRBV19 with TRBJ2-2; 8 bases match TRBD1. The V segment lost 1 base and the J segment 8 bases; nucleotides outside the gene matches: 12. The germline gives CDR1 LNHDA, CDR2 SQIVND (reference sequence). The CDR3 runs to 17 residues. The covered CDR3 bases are TGTGCCAGTAGTATAGGAGGCAGGGGGCGACTCTTGGGGGAG. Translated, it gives CASSIGGRGRLLGE. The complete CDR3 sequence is CASSIGGRGRLLGELFF.

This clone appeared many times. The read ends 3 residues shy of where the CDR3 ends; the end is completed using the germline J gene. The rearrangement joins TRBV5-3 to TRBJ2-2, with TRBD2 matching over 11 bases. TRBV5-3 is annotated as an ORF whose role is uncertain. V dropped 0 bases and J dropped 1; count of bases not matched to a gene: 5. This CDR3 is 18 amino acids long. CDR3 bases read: TGTGCCAGAAGCTTGGAGGGGACTAGCGGAAAGAACACCGGGGAG. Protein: CARSLEGTSGKNTGE. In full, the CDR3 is CARSLEGTSGKNTGELFF.

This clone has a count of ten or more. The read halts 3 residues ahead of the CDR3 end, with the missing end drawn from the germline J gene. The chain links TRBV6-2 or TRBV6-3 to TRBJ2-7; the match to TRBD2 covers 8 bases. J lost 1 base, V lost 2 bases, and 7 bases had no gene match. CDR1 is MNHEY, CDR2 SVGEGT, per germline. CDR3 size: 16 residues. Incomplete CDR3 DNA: TGTGCCAGCAGTTACCCCCCTAGCGGGCTATCCTACGAG. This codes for CASSYPPSGLSYE. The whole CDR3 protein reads CASSYPPSGLSYEQYF.

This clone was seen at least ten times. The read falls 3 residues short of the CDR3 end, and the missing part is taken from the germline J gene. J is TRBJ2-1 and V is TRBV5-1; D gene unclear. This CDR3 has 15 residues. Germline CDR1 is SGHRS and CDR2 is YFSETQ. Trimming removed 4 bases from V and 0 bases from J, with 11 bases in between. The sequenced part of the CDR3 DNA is TGCGCCAGCAGCCGACAAGTGTACTCCTACAATGAG. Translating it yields CASSRQVYSYNE. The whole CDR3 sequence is CASSRQVYSYNEQFF.

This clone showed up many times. The covered CDR3 bases are TGCAGTGCCAGCGGGGTTACCTATGGC. Protein sequence: CSASGVTYG. The entire CDR3 sequence reads CSASGVTYGYTF. This rearrangement joins TRBV20-1 to TRBJ1-2; unclear D gene. Read sequence stops 3 residues before the CDR3 end, and the germline J gene provides the missing end. Germline lookup yields CDR1 DFQATT and CDR2 SNEGSKA (reference sequence). V lost 6 bases, J lost 4 bases, and 12 bases lay in between. There are 12 residues in the CDR3.

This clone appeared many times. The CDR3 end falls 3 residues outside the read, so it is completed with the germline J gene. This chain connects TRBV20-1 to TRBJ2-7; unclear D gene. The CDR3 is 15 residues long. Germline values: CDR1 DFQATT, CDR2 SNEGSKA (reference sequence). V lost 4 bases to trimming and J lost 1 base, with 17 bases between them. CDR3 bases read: TGCAGTGCTACAATAATAGATAGTTCGTCCTACGAG. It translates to CSATIIDSSSYE. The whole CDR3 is CSATIIDSSSYEQYF.

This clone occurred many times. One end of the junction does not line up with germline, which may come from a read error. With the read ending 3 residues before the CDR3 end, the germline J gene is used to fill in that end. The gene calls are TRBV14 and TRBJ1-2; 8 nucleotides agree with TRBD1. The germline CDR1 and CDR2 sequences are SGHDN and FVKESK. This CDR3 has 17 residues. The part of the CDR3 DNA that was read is TGTGCCAGCAGCAAAGACCGGGACAGGATCTTCTTTGGTGGC. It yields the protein CASSKDRDRIFFGG. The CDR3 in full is CASSKDRDRIFFGGYTF.

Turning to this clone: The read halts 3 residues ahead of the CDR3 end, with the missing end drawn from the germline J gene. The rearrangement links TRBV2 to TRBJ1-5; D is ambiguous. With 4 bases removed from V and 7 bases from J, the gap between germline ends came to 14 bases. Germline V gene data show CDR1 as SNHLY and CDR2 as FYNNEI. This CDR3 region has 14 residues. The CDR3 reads CASSVSTSGQPQHF. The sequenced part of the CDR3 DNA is TGTGCCAGCAGTGTTTCCACTTCAGGACAGCCC.

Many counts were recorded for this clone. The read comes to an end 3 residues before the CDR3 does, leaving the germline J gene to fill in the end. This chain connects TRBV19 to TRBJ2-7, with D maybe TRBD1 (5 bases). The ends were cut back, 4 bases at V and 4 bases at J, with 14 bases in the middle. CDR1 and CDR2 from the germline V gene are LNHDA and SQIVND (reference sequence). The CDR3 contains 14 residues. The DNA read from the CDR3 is TGTGCCAGTAGTAAGACAGAAAGCGTGTACGAG. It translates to CASSKTESVYE. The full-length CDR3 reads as CASSKTESVYEQYF. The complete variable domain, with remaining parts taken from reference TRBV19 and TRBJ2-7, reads DGGITQSPKYLFRKEGQNVTLSCEQNLNHDAMYWYRQDPGQGLRLIYYSQIVNDFQKGDIAEGYSVSREKKESFPLTVTSAQKNPTAFYLCASSKTESVYEQYFGPGTRLTVT.

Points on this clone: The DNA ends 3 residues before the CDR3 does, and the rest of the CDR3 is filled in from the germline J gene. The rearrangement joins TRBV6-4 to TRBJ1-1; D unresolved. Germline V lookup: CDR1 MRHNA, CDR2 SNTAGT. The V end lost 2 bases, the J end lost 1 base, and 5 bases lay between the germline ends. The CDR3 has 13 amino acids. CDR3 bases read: TGTGCCAGCAGTGACAGGCCGAACACTGAA. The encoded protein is CASSDRPNTE. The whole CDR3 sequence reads CASSDRPNTEAFF.

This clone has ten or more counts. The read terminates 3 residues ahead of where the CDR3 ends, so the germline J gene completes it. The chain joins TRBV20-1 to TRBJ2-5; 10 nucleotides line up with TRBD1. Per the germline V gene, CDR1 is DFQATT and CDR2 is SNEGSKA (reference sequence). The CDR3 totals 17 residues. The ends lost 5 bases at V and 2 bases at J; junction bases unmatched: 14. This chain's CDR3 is CSAGTGAADFFQETQYF. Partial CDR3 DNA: TGCAGTGCTGGGACAGGGGCCGCCGATTTTTTTCAAGAGACC.

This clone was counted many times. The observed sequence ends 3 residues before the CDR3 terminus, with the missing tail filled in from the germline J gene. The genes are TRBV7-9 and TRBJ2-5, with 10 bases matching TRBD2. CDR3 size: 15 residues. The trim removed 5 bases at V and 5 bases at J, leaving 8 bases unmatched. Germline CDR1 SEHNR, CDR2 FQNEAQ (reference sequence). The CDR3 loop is CASSPTPTSGETQYF. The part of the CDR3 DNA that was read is TGTGCCAGCAGCCCTACCCCGACTAGCGGGGAGACC.

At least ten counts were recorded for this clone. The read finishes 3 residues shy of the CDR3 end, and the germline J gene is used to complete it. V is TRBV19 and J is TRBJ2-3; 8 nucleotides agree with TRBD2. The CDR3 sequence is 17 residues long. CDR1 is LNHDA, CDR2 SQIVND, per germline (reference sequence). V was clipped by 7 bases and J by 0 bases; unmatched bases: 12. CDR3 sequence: CASKDLAGRLSTDTQYF. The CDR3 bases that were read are TGTGCCAGTAAGGACTTAGCGGGACGACTTAGCACAGATACG. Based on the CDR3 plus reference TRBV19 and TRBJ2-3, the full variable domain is DGGITQSPKYLFRKEGQNVTLSCEQNLNHDAMYWYRQDPGQGLRLIYYSQIVNDFQKGDIAEGYSVSREKKESFPLTVTSAQKNPTAFYLCASKDLAGRLSTDTQYFGPGTRLTVL.

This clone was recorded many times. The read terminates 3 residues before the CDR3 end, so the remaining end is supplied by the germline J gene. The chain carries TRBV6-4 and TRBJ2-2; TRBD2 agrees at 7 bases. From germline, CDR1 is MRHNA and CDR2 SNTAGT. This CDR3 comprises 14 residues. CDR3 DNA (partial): TGTGCCAGCAGTGAGGGGGGGGATTATTCACCG. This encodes CASSEGGDYSP. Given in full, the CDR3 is CASSEGGDYSPLFF.

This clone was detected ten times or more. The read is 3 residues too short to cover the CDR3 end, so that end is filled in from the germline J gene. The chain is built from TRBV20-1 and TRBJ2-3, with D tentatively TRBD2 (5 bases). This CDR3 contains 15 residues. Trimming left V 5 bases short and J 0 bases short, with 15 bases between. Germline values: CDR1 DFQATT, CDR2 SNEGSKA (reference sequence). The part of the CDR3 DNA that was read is TGCAGTGCTCCCCGCGAGGGCCGTAGCACAGATACG. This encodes CSAPREGRSTDT. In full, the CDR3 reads CSAPREGRSTDTQYF.

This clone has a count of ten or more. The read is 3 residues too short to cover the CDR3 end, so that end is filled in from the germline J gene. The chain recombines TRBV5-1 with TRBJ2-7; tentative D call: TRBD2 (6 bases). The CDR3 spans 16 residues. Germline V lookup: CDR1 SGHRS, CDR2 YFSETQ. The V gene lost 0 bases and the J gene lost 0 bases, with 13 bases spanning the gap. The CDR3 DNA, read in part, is TGCGCCAGCAGCTTGGCCGGAGGGGCCAGCTCCTACGAG. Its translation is CASSLAGGASSYE. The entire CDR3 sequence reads CASSLAGGASSYEQYF.

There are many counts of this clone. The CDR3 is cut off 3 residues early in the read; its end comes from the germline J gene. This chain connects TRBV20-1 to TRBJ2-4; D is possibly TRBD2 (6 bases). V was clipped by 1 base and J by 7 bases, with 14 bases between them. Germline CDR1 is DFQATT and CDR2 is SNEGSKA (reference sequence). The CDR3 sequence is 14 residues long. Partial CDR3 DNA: TGCAGTGCTAGAGGGCGTCTAGCGCCGAACATT. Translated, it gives CSARGRLAPNI. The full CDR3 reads CSARGRLAPNIQYF.

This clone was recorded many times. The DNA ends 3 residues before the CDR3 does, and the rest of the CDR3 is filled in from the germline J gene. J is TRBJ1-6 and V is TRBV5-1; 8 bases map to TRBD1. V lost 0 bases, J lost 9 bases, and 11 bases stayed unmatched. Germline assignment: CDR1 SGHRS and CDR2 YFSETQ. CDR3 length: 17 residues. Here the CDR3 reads CASSLGVQDRARSPLHF. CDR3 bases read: TGCGCCAGCAGCTTGGGGGTTCAGGACAGGGCACGTTCACCC.

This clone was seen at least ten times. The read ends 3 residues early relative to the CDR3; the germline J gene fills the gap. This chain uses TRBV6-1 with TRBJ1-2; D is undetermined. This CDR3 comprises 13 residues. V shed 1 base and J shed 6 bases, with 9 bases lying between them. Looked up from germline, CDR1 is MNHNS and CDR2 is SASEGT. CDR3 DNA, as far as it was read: TGTGCCAGCAGTGAAGGTGTCGGGGATGGC. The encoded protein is CASSEGVGDG. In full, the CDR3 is CASSEGVGDGYTF.

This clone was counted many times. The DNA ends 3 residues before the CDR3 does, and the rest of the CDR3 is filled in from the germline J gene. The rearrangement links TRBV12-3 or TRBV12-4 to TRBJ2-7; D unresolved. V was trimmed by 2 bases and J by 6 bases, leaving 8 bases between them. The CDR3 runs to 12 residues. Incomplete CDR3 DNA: TGTGCCAGCAGTTTATACCTAGGCGAG. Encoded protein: CASSLYLGE. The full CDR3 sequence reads CASSLYLGEQYF.

The CDR3 region is CASSLAGSGNQPQYF. The part of the CDR3 DNA that was read is TGTGCCAGCAGCTTGGCGGGGTCGGGCAATCAGCCG. This chain connects TRBV5-5 to TRBJ2-3, with D perhaps matching TRBD2 (5 bases). The read gets to within 3 residues of the CDR3 end, and the germline J gene fills in the rest. CDR1 and CDR2 (germline): SGHKS, YYEKEE (reference sequence). The CDR3 consists of 15 residues.

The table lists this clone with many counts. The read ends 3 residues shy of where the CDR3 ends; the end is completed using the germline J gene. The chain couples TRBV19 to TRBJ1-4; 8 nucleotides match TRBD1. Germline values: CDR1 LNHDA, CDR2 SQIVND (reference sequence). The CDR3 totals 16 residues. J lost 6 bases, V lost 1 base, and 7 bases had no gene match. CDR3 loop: CASSIGTGLNDEKLFF. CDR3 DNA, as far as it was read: TGTGCCAGTAGTATAGGGACAGGGCTCAACGATGAAAAA.

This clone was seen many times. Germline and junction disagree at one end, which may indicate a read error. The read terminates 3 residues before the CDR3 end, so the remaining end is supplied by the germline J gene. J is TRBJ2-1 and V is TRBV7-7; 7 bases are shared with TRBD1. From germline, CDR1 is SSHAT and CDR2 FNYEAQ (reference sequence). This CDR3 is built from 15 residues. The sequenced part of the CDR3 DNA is TGTGCTAGCAGCCAAGACAGGGTCTCCTACAATGAG. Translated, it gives CASSQDRVSYNE. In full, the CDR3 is CASSQDRVSYNEQFF.

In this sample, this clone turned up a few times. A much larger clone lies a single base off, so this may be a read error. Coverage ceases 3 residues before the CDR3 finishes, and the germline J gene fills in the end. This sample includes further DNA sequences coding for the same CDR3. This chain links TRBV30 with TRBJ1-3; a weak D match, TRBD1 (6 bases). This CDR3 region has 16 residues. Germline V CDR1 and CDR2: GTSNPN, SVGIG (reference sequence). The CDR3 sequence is CAWSAGQAYSGNTIYF. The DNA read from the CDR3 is TGTGCCTGGAGTGCGGGACAAGCATACTCTGGAAACACG. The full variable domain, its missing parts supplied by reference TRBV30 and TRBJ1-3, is SQTIHQWPATLVQPVGSPLSLECTVEGTSNPNLYWYRQAAGRGLQLLFYSVGIGQISSEVPQNLSASRPQDRQFILSSKKLLLSDSGFYLCAWSAGQAYSGNTIYFGEGSWLTVV.

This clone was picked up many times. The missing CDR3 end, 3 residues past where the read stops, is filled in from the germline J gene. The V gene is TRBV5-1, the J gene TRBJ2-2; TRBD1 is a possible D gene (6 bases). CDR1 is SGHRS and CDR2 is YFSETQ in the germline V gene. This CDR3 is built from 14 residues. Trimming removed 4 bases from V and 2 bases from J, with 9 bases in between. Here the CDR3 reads CASSRTENTGELFF. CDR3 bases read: TGCGCCAGCAGCCGGACAGAAAACACCGGGGAG.